These 2 T cell receptor beta chains share one sample of origin, sequenced in a study of blood T cell repertoires in COVID-19. Clones were sequenced by immunoSEQ multiplex PCR, and TCRdb holds only the in-frame ones, with some missing. In the table there are 200,000 to 250,000 clones, around 80% of which are singletons. Sample: peripheral blood. These receptors were taken from a human donor in a cohort sampled during active COVID-19.

The rearrangement uses TRBV19 and TRBJ1-5; possibly TRBD1 for D (5 bases). Trimming removed 7 bases at V and 2 bases at J, with 12 bases between. This CDR3 has 14 residues. Germline-derived CDR1 and CDR2 are LNHDA and SQIVND (reference sequence). CDR3 DNA: TGTGCCAGTATCGCCCGGGGGGGCAATCAGCCCCAGCATTTT. Protein sequence: CASIARGGNQPQHF. The full variable domain, completed using reference TRBV19 and TRBJ1-5, is DGGITQSPKYLFRKEGQNVTLSCEQNLNHDAMYWYRQDPGQGLRLIYYSQIVNDFQKGDIAEGYSVSREKKESFPLTVTSAQKNPTAFYLCASIARGGNQPQHFGDGTRLSIL.

The chain links TRBV5-1 to TRBJ1-3; TRBD1 is a possible D gene (5 bases). The V gene lost 3 bases and the J gene lost 0 bases, with 16 bases spanning the gap. Germline CDR1 reads SGHRS; CDR2 reads YFSETQ. CDR3 size: 17 residues. The CDR3 bases are TGCGCCAGCAGCTCCGGGACTGCTGAGTTCTCTGGAAACACCATATATTTT. This gives the protein CASSSGTAEFSGNTIYF.